The clone carrying this T cell receptor (beta chain) has only a few counts. Antigen specificity is unknown. The CDR3 extends over 13 amino acids. Germline CDR1 and CDR2: MDHEN and SYDVKM. V was clipped by 3 bases and J by 7 bases, with 12 bases between them. The source of the sample is a study of CD8 T cells in ankylosing spondylitis. One entry per CDR3 protein results from TCRdb running MiXCR on the 5' RACE reads. Of about 800,000 distinct CDR3 sequences listed, roughly 10% were seen once; the top ten hold approximately 0.51%. Points from the study as a whole: Typical of ankylosing spondylitis blood, it appeared, was a TCR beta motif of eight highly homologous variants.

Sequencing was done on a sample of blood, either unsorted or a sorted T cell fraction (not recorded which). The chain joins TRBV28 to TRBJ1-1; no reliable D call. The receptor's source is a male donor with ankylosing spondylitis. The CDR3 loop reads CASSFKLGGEAFF. CDR3 nucleotides: TGTGCCAGCAGTTTTAAGTTGGGCGGTGAAGCTTTCTTT.